The present TCR beta chain was sequenced within a study of molecular identifiers for immune sequencing clone quantification. Libraries used roughly 18,000 to 1,100,000 sorted naive CD8 T cells and 10%, 30% or 50% RNA input. The CDR3 extends over 17 amino acids. Germline V lookup: CDR1 SGHVS, CDR2 FQNEAQ. V lost 4 bases and J lost 0, with 15 bases in between. Study-wide results and caveats: In CMV-specific effectors, clones above 20 copies held over 99% of molecules; naive, under 1%.

This clonotype has at least ten counts. Its specificity is not known. Listed TCR primers, together with previously described methods, were used for the bulk TCR libraries. TCRdb ran MiXCR on the PCR reads and lists one entry per CDR3 protein. The sample consists of 88,000 or so distinct CDR3 sequences, roughly a fifth of them appearing once. Input material: naive CD8+ T cells from blood, with Jurkat cell RNA spiked in. The subset denotes: FACS-sorted CD8+CD4-CCR7+CD45RA+ naive T cells. This clonotype was obtained from a human donor in good health. Some libraries in this study had Jurkat cell RNA spiked in. V and J are TRBV7-8 and TRBJ1-4; possible D gene TRBD1, 5 bases. The CDR3 nucleotides read TGTGCCAGCAGCTCCTTCCAGGGCCGCGCAACTAATGAAAAACTGTTTTTT. Protein: CASSSFQGRATNEKLFF.